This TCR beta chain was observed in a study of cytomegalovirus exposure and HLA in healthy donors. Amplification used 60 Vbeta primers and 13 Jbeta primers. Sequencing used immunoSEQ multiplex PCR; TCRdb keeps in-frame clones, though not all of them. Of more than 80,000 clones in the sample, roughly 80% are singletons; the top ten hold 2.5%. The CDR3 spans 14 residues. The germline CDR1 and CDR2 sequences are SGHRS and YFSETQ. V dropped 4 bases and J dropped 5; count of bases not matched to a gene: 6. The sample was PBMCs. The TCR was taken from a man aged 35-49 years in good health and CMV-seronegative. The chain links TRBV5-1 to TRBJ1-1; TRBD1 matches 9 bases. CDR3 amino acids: CASSVGQGSTEAFF. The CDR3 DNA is TGCGCCAGCAGCGTGGGACAGGGAAGTACTGAAGCTTTCTTT.